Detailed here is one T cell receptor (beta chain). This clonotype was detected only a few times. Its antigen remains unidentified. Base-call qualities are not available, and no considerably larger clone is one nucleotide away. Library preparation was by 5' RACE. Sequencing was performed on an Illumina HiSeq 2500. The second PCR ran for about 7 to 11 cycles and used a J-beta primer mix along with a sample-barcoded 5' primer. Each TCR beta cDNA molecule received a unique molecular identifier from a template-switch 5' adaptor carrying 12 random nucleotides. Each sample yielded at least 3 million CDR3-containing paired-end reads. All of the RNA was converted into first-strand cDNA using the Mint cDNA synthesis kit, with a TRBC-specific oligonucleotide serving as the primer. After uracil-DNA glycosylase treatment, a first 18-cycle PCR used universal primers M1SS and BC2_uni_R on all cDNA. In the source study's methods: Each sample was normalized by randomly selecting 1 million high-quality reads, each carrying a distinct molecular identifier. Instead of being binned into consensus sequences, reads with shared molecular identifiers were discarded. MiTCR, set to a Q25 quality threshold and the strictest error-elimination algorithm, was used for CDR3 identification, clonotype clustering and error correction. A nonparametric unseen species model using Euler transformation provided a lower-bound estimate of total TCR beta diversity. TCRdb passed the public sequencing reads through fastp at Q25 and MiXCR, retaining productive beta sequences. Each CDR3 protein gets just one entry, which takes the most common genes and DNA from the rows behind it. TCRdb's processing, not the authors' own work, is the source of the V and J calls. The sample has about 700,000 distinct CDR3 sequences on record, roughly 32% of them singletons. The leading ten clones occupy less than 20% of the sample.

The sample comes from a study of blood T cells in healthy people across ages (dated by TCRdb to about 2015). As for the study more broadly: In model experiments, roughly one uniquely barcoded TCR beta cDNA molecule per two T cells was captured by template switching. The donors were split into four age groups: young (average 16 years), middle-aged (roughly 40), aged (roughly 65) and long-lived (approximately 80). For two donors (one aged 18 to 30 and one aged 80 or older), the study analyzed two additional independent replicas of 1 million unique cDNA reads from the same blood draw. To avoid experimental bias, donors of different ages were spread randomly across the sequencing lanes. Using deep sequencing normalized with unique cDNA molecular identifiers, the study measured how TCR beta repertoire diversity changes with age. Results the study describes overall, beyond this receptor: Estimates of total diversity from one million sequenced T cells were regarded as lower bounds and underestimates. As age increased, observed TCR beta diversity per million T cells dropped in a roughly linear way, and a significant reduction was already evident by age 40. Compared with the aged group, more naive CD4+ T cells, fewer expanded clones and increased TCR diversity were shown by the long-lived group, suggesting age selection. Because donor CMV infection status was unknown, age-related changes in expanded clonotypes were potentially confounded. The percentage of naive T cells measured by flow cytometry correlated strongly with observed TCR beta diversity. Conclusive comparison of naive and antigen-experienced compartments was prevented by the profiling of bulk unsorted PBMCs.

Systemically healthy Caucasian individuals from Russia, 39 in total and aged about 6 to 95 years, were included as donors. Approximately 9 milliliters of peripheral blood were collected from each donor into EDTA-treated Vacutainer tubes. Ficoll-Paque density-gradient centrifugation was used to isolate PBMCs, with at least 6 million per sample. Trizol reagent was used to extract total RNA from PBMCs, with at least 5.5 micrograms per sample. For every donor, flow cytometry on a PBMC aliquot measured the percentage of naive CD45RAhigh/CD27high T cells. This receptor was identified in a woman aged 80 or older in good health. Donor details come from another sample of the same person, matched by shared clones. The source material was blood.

The DNA sequence is as follows: TGTGCCTGGAGGGGTCTAGGTCAACCAGATACGCAGTATTTT. Translated, it gives CAWRGLGQPDTQYF. In this chain, TRBV30 is recombined with TRBJ2-3; no confident D gene assignment can be made. From the cysteine through the phenylalanine, the CDR3 covers 14 amino acids. Only the CDR3 DNA stays, 42 bases, in frame from base 1. Trimming takes 3 bases from V and 4 bases from J, and the germline ends sit 14 bases apart. CDR1 and CDR2, looked up from the germline V gene (reference sequence), are GTSNPN and SVGIG.